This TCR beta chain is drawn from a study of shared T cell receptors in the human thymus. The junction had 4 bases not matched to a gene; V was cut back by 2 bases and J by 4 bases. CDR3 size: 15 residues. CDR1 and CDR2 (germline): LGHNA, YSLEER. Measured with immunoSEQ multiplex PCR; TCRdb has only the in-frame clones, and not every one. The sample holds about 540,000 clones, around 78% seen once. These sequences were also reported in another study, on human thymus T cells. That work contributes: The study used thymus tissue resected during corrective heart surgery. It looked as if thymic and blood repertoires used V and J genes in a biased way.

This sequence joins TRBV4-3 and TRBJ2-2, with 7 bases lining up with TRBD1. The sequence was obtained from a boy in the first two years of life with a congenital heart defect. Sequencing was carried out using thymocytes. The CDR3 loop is CASSQPGQATGELFF. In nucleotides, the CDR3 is TGCGCCAGCAGCCAACCCGGACAGGCCACCGGGGAGCTGTTTTTT.